The 15 T cell receptor beta chains presented below share a single source sample, sequenced in a study of shared clonotypes between healthy human individuals. TCRdb's copy holds only in-frame clones and misses some; the assay was immunoSEQ multiplex PCR. The repertoire has a few million clones, about nine tenths of them found once; the top ten carry 0.37%. Specimen: naive CD4+ T cells from PBMCs. Subset described: CD45RA+ positively selected. These receptors were collected from a man aged 18 to 29 in good health. Some clones in this sample may be carry-over from other donors' samples.

V is TRBV9 and J is TRBJ1-4; D uncertain. V was trimmed by 4 bases and J by 8 bases, leaving 18 bases between them. This CDR3 region has 15 residues. Looked up from germline, CDR1 is SGDLS and CDR2 is YYNGEE. CDR3 in DNA: TGTGCCAGCAGCCTTCACATGGCCTTAGGCGAAAAACTGTTTTTT. Protein product: CASSLHMALGEKLFF.

This clone was seen a single time. V and J are TRBV29-1 and TRBJ2-3, with TRBD1 matching over 7 bases. The trim removed 7 bases at V and 1 base at J, leaving 11 bases unmatched. This CDR3 region has 15 residues. The V gene's germline CDR1 is SQVTM and CDR2 ANQGSEA. DNA of the CDR3: TGCAGCGCCAAAGTCGGCCAGGGGGGCACAGATACGCAGTATTTT. Its protein is CSAKVGQGGTDTQYF.

The rearrangement joins TRBV28 to TRBJ1-5; no reliable D call. CDR1 is MDHEN, CDR2 SYDVKM, per germline. Trimming cost V 1 base and J 2 bases, with 9 bases left between them. The CDR3 is 15 amino acids. The CDR3 DNA is TGTGCCAGCAGTTTATCTACAAAAGGCAATCAGCCCCAGCATTTT. Its protein product is CASSLSTKGNQPQHF.

The chain links TRBV4-2 to TRBJ1-2, with D perhaps matching TRBD1 (5 bases). Trimming cost V 0 bases and J 5 bases, with 10 bases left between them. Germline assignment: CDR1 LGHNA and CDR2 YNFKEQ. This CDR3 has 14 amino acids. CDR3 sequence reads: CASSQDRQQYGYTF. The CDR3 coding sequence is TGTGCCAGCAGCCAAGATCGACAGCAGTATGGCTACACCTTC.

The chain carries TRBV25-1 and TRBJ1-4; 7 nucleotides align to TRBD1. Germline V gives CDR1 MGHDK, CDR2 SYGVNS. V shed 3 bases and J 6 bases; nucleotides not matched to a gene: 7. The CDR3 is made up of 15 amino acids. The CDR3: CASSDSGGGDEKLFF. The CDR3, as DNA: TGTGCCAGCAGTGATAGTGGAGGGGGCGATGAAAAACTGTTTTTT.

The chain is built from TRBV10-3 and TRBJ2-6; D unresolved. V lost 11 bases and J 4 bases, leaving 15 bases between the germline ends. CDR1 and CDR2 from the germline V gene are ENHRY and SYGVKD. This CDR3 has 14 residues. In DNA form, the CDR3 reads TGTGCCGTCACACGAGAAGAGGGGGCCAACGTCCTGACTTTC. Translating gives CAVTREEGANVLTF.

About this clone itself: Other DNA sequences in this specimen translate into the identical CDR3. V is TRBV6-6 and J is TRBJ2-1; D possibly matches TRBD1 or TRBD2 (5 bases each). Germline assignment: CDR1 MNHNY and CDR2 SVGAGI (reference sequence). Trimming took 6 bases from V and 0 from J, leaving 12 bases between them. The CDR3 runs to 15 residues. CDR3 in amino acids: CASSDRGSSYNEQFF. DNA for the CDR3: TGTGCCAGCAGCGACCGGGGCAGCTCCTACAATGAGCAGTTCTTC.

The chain employs TRBV6-5 and TRBJ1-1, with D possibly being TRBD1 (6 bases). Germline V gene data show CDR1 as MNHEY and CDR2 as SVGAGI. This CDR3 comprises 13 residues. The ends were cut back, 2 bases at V and 7 bases at J, with 11 bases in the middle. The CDR3 here is CASSYREGGEAFF. In DNA, the CDR3 is TGTGCCAGCAGTTACAGGGAAGGGGGTGAAGCTTTCTTT.

V and J are TRBV28 and TRBJ2-7, with TRBD1 as a possible D gene (5 bases). The V gene's germline CDR1 is MDHEN and CDR2 SYDVKM. The CDR3 extends over 12 amino acids. The V end lost 6 bases, the J end lost 6 bases, and 12 bases lay between the germline ends. CDR3 in DNA: TGTGCCAGCAGCCTGCAGGGCCTCGAGCAGTACTTC. Its protein is CASSLQGLEQYF.

The rearrangement joins TRBV5-1 to TRBJ1-4; D perhaps matches TRBD1 (5 bases). The CDR3 loop spans 14 amino acids. Between the trimmed V and J ends, which lost 4 bases and 5 bases, there was a span of 12 bases. The germline CDR1 and CDR2 sequences are SGHRS and YFSETQ. The CDR3 DNA sequence: TGCGCCAGCAGCCTAGACAGCGCCAATGAAAAACTGTTTTTT. The encoded protein is CASSLDSANEKLFF.

The rearrangement uses TRBV5-1 and TRBJ1-1; D not certain. V was cut by 6 bases and J by 3 bases, with 18 bases left in between. There are 15 residues in the CDR3. Germline V lookup: CDR1 SGHRS, CDR2 YFSETQ. The CDR3 DNA is TGCGCCAGCATGCCGGGCAACGTCGGTGACACTGAAGCTTTCTTT. Translating gives CASMPGNVGDTEAFF.

The V gene is TRBV7-9, the J gene TRBJ2-3; D may match TRBD1 or TRBD2 (5 bases each). The CDR3 has 18 amino acids. Trimming stripped 4 bases from V and 2 bases from J, with 22 bases between. Germline V gene data show CDR1 as SEHNR and CDR2 as FQNEAQ (reference sequence). For the CDR3, the DNA is TGTGCCAGCAGCTCAACCCGAGGGCCAGGGACCTTCACAGATACGCAGTATTTT. Amino acids: CASSSTRGPGTFTDTQYF.

This clone was picked up a small number of times. The chain recombines TRBV27 with TRBJ2-7, with TRBD1 identical over 9 bases. V gave up 3 bases and J gave up 4 bases; unmatched junction bases: 7. The CDR3 runs 15 residues. Per the germline V gene, CDR1 is MNHEY and CDR2 is SMNVEV (reference sequence). CDR3 in amino acids: CASSFSTGGSYEQYF. CDR3 sequence (DNA): TGTGCCAGCAGTTTCTCGACAGGGGGAAGTTACGAGCAGTACTTC.

The chain uses TRBV2 and TRBJ1-1; 9 positions match TRBD1. CDR3 length: 13 amino acids. Germline V gene lookup returns CDR1 SNHLY and CDR2 FYNNEI. V trimming: 6 bases; J trimming: 12 bases; junction bases outside the gene matches: 11. The CDR3 region is CASRGQGPARTFF. The CDR3 DNA reads TGTGCCAGCAGAGGACAGGGGCCCGCGAGGACTTTCTTT.

The chain joins TRBV7-8 to TRBJ2-7, with D perhaps TRBD2 (5 bases). Between the trimmed V and J ends, which lost 5 bases and 6 bases, there was a span of 23 bases. The V gene's germline CDR1 is SGHVS and CDR2 FQNEAQ. The CDR3 extends over 16 amino acids. As DNA, the CDR3 is TGTGCCAGCAGCCCGATACCGGGAAGCTCGGGTCGCGAGCAGTACTTC. This translates into CASSPIPGSSGREQYF.